A selection of T cell receptor beta chains follows, all from one sample in a study of cytomegalovirus exposure and HLA in healthy donors. Profiling relied on immunoSEQ multiplex PCR, and the TCRdb table lists in-frame clones only, not all of them. The sample has fewer than 85,000 clones, about 93% seen once; the top ten hold 0.55% to 0.65%. Material: PBMCs. The receptors originated from a woman younger than 30 in good health and CMV-seronegative. CDR3s include the opening cysteine and the closing phenylalanine or tryptophan. The D gene is left open where the match is weak. Size tells how often a clone was seen (once, few, many) or the class of an expanded clone, and some rows leave it out.

V gene	clone size	J gene	D gene	CDR3 protein	CDR3 DNA
TRBV10-3	few	TRBJ2-7	NA	CAITQQESYEQYF	TGTGCCATCACCCAACAGGAATCCTACGAGCAGTACTTC
TRBV28	NA	TRBJ2-7	TRBD1	CASRDREYWQYF	TGTGCCAGCAGAGACAGGGAGTACTGGCAGTACTTC
TRBV4-3	NA	TRBJ1-2	TRBD1	CASSQPGTVGGYTF	TGCGCCAGCAGCCAACCCGGGACAGTGGGGGGCTACACCTTC
TRBV29-1	NA	TRBJ1-2	NA	CSSLSGDGYTF	TGCAGCTCACTTTCGGGGGATGGCTACACCTTC
TRBV9	NA	TRBJ1-2	TRBD1	CASSPQRTGVGYTF	TGTGCCAGCAGCCCTCAACGGACAGGGGTTGGCTACACCTTC
TRBV7-6	NA	TRBJ2-1	NA	CASSSPGVAYNEQFF	TGTGCCAGCAGCTCCCCCGGAGTGGCATACAATGAGCAGTTCTTC
TRBV5-1	NA	TRBJ2-7	NA	CASSIGTLDEQYF	TGCGCCAGCAGCATCGGGACTCTCGACGAGCAGTACTTC
TRBV15	NA	TRBJ1-1	TRBD1	CATSRQGENTEAFF	TGTGCCACCAGCAGACAGGGGGAGAACACTGAAGCTTTCTTT
TRBV9	once	TRBJ1-2	NA	CASSVATTANYGYTF	TGTGCCAGCAGCGTAGCTACTACCGCGAACTATGGCTACACCTTC
TRBV7-2	NA	TRBJ1-1	NA	CATRPGPGETEAFF	TGTGCCACGCGCCCGGGCCCGGGGGAAACTGAAGCTTTCTTT
TRBV2	NA	TRBJ1-1	NA	CAQRWELTMNTEAFF	TGTGCCCAGCGGTGGGAACTTACCATGAACACTGAAGCTTTCTTT
TRBV18	NA	TRBJ1-5	NA	CASSPRRADNQPQHF	TGTGCCAGCTCACCTCGGAGGGCCGACAATCAGCCCCAGCATTTT
TRBV29-1	NA	TRBJ2-7	NA	CSVGSGSYEQYF	TGCAGCGTTGGCTCAGGCTCCTACGAGCAGTACTTC
TRBV5-6	NA	TRBJ2-7	TRBD1	CASSFPIQGDEQYF	TGTGCCAGCAGCTTCCCGATACAGGGGGACGAGCAGTACTTC
TRBV28	NA	TRBJ2-7	TRBD2	CASNHGGASYEQYF	TGTGCCAGCAACCACGGGGGGGCCTCCTACGAGCAGTACTTC
TRBV5-1	NA	TRBJ1-1	NA	CASSLRTQGILMNTEAFF	TGCGCCAGCAGCTTACGGACCCAGGGGATCCTCATGAACACTGAAGCTTTCTTT
TRBV9	NA	TRBJ2-3	TRBD2	CASSYRGGSTDTQYF	TGTGCCAGCAGCTACCGGGGGGGCTCCACAGATACGCAGTATTTT
TRBV4-1	NA	TRBJ2-7	TRBD1	CASSQVQGANEQYF	TGCGCCAGCAGCCAGGTACAGGGGGCTAACGAGCAGTACTTC
TRBV5-6	NA	TRBJ1-2	TRBD1	CASSPTRQGEFGYTF	TGTGCCAGCAGCCCCACCCGACAGGGAGAGTTTGGCTACACCTTC
TRBV18	NA	TRBJ2-7	TRBD2	CASSPSGTSGGQQYF	TGTGCCAGCTCACCCTCCGGGACTAGCGGGGGACAGCAGTACTTC